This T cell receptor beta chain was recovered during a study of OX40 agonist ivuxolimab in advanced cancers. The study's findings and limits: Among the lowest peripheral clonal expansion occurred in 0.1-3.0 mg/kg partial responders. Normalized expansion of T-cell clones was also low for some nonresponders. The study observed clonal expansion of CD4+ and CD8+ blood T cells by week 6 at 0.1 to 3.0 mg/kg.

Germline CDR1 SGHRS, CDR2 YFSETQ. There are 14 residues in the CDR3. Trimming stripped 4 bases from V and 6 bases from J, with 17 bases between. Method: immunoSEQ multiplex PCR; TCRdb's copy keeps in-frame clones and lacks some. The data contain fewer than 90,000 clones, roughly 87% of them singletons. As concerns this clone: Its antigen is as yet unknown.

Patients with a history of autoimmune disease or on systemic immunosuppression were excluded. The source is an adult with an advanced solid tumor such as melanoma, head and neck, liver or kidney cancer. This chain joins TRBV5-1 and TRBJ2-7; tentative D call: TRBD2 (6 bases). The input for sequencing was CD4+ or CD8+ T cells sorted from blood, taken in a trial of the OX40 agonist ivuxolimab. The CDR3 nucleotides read TGCGCCAGCAGCCCCGGAGGGCCTGAGGCCGAGCAGTACTTC. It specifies CASSPGGPEAEQYF.